This T cell receptor beta chain was recorded in a study of T cells after posttransplantation cyclophosphamide. Findings and caveats of the study: TRB overlap between skin or GI tissue T cells and blood was limited.

The method was immunoSEQ multiplex PCR; TCRdb's version includes in-frame clones alone and lacks a portion of them. In total the sample includes about 30,000 clones, none of them seen once. Deletions cut 5 bases from V and 4 bases from J, with 12 bases between. Germline CDR1 is SGHNT and CDR2 is YYREEE (reference sequence). This CDR3 contains 13 residues. This clone showed up many times. The antigen remains unidentified. The chain recombines TRBV5-4 with TRBJ1-1, with D maybe TRBD1 (6 bases). Specimen: PBMCs. The clonotype was recovered from a woman between 55 and 75 years old in good health, CMV-negative, and a related stem cell transplant donor. Written as DNA, the CDR3 is TGTGCCAGCAGTGGGGGGGGGCGCACTGAAGCTTTCTTT. It codes for CASSGGGRTEAFF.